The 23 T cell receptor beta chains in this list originate from one sample, sequenced in a study of PD-1 blockade in classical Hodgkin lymphoma. Each of the patients experienced relapse following autologous stem cell transplantation, and their brentuximab vedotin exposure differed. The table came from immunoSEQ multiplex PCR; TCRdb's copy has only in-frame clones and leaves some out. The sample consists of fewer than 25,000 clones, over 65% of them appearing once. Sequencing used peripheral blood mononuclear cells (PBMCs), obtained before the second cycle of nivolumab. These receptors came from a human donor with classical Hodgkin lymphoma.

In this sample, this clone turned up a few times. CDR3 sequence (DNA): TGTGCCAGCAGCCGAGAGGGGTACTATGGCTACACCTTC. Protein: CASSREGYYGYTF. The V gene is TRBV27, the J gene TRBJ1-2; a possible D gene is TRBD1 (5 bases). CDR1 and CDR2 from the germline V gene are MNHEY and SMNVEV (reference sequence). V was clipped by 6 bases and J by 3 bases, with 11 bases between them. CDR3 length: 13 residues.

The chain carries TRBV19 and TRBJ2-7; 10 positions agree with TRBD1. CDR1 is LNHDA and CDR2 is SQIVND in the germline V gene (reference sequence). The CDR3 length is 15 residues. After removal of 5 bases from V and 2 bases from J, the junction contained 6 bases not matched to a gene. CDR3 sequence: CASSPGTGVPYEQYF. The DNA for the CDR3 is TGTGCCAGTAGTCCTGGGACAGGGGTTCCCTACGAGCAGTACTTC.

The chain uses TRBV27 and TRBJ2-7, with TRBD2 matching 7 bases. The CDR3 is 15 residues long. The germline gives CDR1 MNHEY, CDR2 SMNVEV (reference sequence). V shed 2 bases, J shed 0 bases, and the junction held 4 bases outside the gene matches. CDR3 nucleotides: TGTGCCAGCAGTTTAGGCGGGGAGGGCTCCTACGAGCAGTACTTC. This encodes CASSLGGEGSYEQYF.

The chain links TRBV7-9 to TRBJ2-4; 10 bases align to TRBD1. The V gene's germline CDR1 is SEHNR and CDR2 FQNEAQ (reference sequence). The length of the CDR3 is 16 residues. The V gene end was trimmed by 3 bases and the J gene end by 3 bases; junction bases not matched to a gene: 5. The CDR3 DNA is TGTGCCAGCAGCTTTTTGGGACAGGGGAGCAAAAACATTCAGTACTTC. This gives the protein CASSFLGQGSKNIQYF.

This clone occurred a few times. The V call is TRBV7-8, the J call TRBJ1-1; D remains ambiguous. Germline CDR1 reads SGHVS; CDR2 reads FQNEAQ. Trimming took 6 bases from V and 0 from J, leaving 8 bases between them. The CDR3 contains 13 residues. The CDR3 sequence is CASRGTMNTEAFF. The CDR3 region has the DNA TGTGCCAGCAGGGGCACCATGAACACTGAAGCTTTCTTT.

The V call is TRBV7-2, the J call TRBJ2-1; a weak D match, TRBD2 (6 bases). This CDR3 spans 15 amino acids. Germline assignment: CDR1 SGHTA and CDR2 FQGNSA. The germline V and J ends were trimmed by 0 bases and 3 bases, with 9 bases remaining between them. For the CDR3, the DNA is TGTGCCAGCAGCTTAGCTATTAGCGGCTACAATGAGCAGTTCTTC. Encoded protein: CASSLAISGYNEQFF.

The CDR3 DNA reads as TGTGCCAGCAGCTTCCGACAGGGCTACGAGCAGTACTTC. Translated, it gives CASSFRQGYEQYF. The rearrangement links TRBV9 to TRBJ2-7; TRBD1 matches 7 bases. CDR1 is SGDLS and CDR2 is YYNGEE in the germline V gene. Trimming cost V 4 bases and J 3 bases; bases outside gene matches: 4. This CDR3 has 13 amino acids.

J is TRBJ2-7 and V is TRBV7-6, with no clear D. Trimming took 2 bases from V and 5 from J, leaving 10 bases between them. The CDR3 runs 13 residues. CDR1 and CDR2 from the germline V gene are SGHVS and FNYEAQ. Written as DNA, the CDR3 is TGTGCCAGCAGCTTAAACGTTCCGGACGAGCAGTACTTC. This sequence encodes CASSLNVPDEQYF.

This chain connects TRBV5-6 to TRBJ2-3; D gene ambiguous. There are 12 residues in the CDR3. The V end was cut by 4 bases, the J end by 2 bases, with 5 bases between. Germline V gene data show CDR1 as SGHDT and CDR2 as YYEEEE. The CDR3 loop reads CASSPYTDTQYF. As DNA, the CDR3 is TGTGCCAGCAGCCCGTACACAGATACGCAGTATTTT.

This clone occurred a few times. The V gene is TRBV10-3, the J gene TRBJ1-1, with D tentatively TRBD1 (5 bases). The V gene's germline CDR1 is ENHRY and CDR2 SYGVKD. Trimming cost V 0 bases and J 6 bases, with 5 bases left between them. CDR3 length: 12 amino acids. CDR3 region: CAISESGAEAFF. The CDR3, as DNA: TGTGCCATCAGTGAGTCAGGGGCTGAAGCTTTCTTT.

In this sample, this clone turned up a few times. This chain joins TRBV11-2 and TRBJ2-3, with D possibly matching TRBD1 (6 bases). V lost 2 bases to trimming and J lost 5 bases, with 14 bases between them. Germline V lookup: CDR1 SGHAT, CDR2 FQNNGV. The CDR3 is made up of 15 amino acids. The CDR3 is CASSLRPGAEDTQYF. Written as DNA, the CDR3 is TGTGCCAGCAGCTTAAGGCCAGGGGCCGAAGATACGCAGTATTTT.

This clone was seen only once. This CDR3 is CASSQAGRLAGGPEQFF. For the CDR3, the DNA is TGCGCCAGCAGCCAAGCTGGGCGGCTAGCGGGAGGCCCCGAGCAGTTCTTC. V gene TRBV4-1 combines with J gene TRBJ2-1, with TRBD2 matching 11 bases. Germline CDR1 and CDR2: MGHRA and YSYEKL. The J segment lost 10 bases and the V segment lost 1 base, leaving 12 bases of the junction unmatched. The CDR3 contains 17 residues.

This clone was seen a few times. The gene calls are TRBV7-8 and TRBJ1-1; no clear D gene. Trimming shortened V by 1 base and J by 0 bases, and 12 bases separated the two germline ends. CDR3 length: 16 amino acids. Looked up from germline, CDR1 is SGHVS and CDR2 is FQNEAQ. The CDR3 loop reads CASSLEPGRLNTEAFF. The CDR3 nucleotides are TGTGCCAGCAGCTTAGAGCCCGGCAGACTGAACACTGAAGCTTTCTTT.

This clone occurred once. The rearrangement uses TRBV11-3 and TRBJ2-1; no clear D gene. V lost 5 bases to trimming and J lost 5 bases, with 7 bases between them. In germline, CDR1 is SGHNT, CDR2 YENEEA. There are 12 residues in the CDR3. As DNA, the CDR3 is TGTGCCAGCAGCAAAACGGACAATGAGCAGTTCTTC. Translating gives CASSKTDNEQFF.

The chain employs TRBV5-5 and TRBJ2-7, with 9 bases identical to TRBD2. This CDR3 contains 16 residues. CDR1 and CDR2 (germline): SGHKS, YYEKEE (reference sequence). The J segment lost 1 base and the V segment lost 4 bases, leaving 9 bases of the junction unmatched. The CDR3 bases are TGTGCCAGCAGCCCCCTTGGCAGCGGGAGGTCCTACGAGCAGTACTTC. Residues: CASSPLGSGRSYEQYF.

The chain employs TRBV28 and TRBJ2-3, with no clear D. Germline assignment: CDR1 MDHEN and CDR2 SYDVKM. The CDR3 spans 15 residues. V lost 3 bases and J lost 5, with 15 bases in between. CDR3 nucleotide sequence: TGTGCCAGCAGTTTCCTAGACGGAACGATAGATACGCAGTATTTT. Translating it yields CASSFLDGTIDTQYF.

The CDR3 DNA is TGTGCCAGTAGTGACCGGGACTACAGCACAGATACGCAGTATTTT. Protein sequence: CASSDRDYSTDTQYF. This chain connects TRBV19 to TRBJ2-3; 7 bases agree with TRBD2. This CDR3 has 15 residues. J lost 0 bases, V lost 5 bases, and 5 bases had no gene match. The V gene's germline CDR1 is LNHDA and CDR2 SQIVND (reference sequence).

The chain employs TRBV4-1 and TRBJ2-7; a possible D gene is TRBD1 (6 bases). CDR3 size: 14 residues. The V end was cut by 0 bases, the J end by 2 bases, with 8 bases between. Germline assignment: CDR1 MGHRA and CDR2 YSYEKL. CDR3 loop: CASSQEGHPYEQYF. CDR3 DNA sequence: TGCGCCAGCAGCCAAGAGGGACACCCCTACGAGCAGTACTTC.

The DNA for the CDR3 is TGTGCCAGCAGTTTACAGGGGGCAGAGACCCAGTACTTC. Translation: CASSLQGAETQYF. The chain recombines TRBV27 with TRBJ2-5; 8 bases agree with TRBD1. From germline, CDR1 is MNHEY and CDR2 SMNVEV (reference sequence). The CDR3 is 13 amino acids. Losses at the gene ends were 2 bases for V and 4 bases for J; bases not matched to a gene: 0.

The CDR3 protein is CASSLSRQNTEAFF. For the CDR3, the DNA is TGTGCCAGCAGTTTATCCCGACAGAACACTGAAGCTTTCTTT. V gene TRBV27 combines with J gene TRBJ1-1; no reliable D call. Looked up from germline, CDR1 is MNHEY and CDR2 is SMNVEV (reference sequence). The germline V and J ends were trimmed by 0 bases and 1 base, with 6 bases remaining between them. This CDR3 has 14 residues.

The chain links TRBV6-5 to TRBJ2-1; D gene uncertain. Germline loops: CDR1 MNHEY, CDR2 SVGAGI. The CDR3 is 13 residues long. Trimming took off 5 bases at V and 6 bases at J, with 11 bases between the two ends. CDR3 amino acids: CASSAPNSNEQFF. CDR3 bases: TGTGCCAGCAGTGCGCCGAACTCCAATGAGCAGTTCTTC.

The chain carries TRBV6-5 and TRBJ2-7; TRBD1 is a possible D gene (6 bases). The CDR3 covers 11 residues. In germline, CDR1 is MNHEY, CDR2 SVGAGI. V was trimmed by 7 bases and J by 3 bases, leaving 7 bases between them. This CDR3 reads CASKGVYEQYF. The CDR3 DNA reads as TGTGCCAGCAAGGGGGTCTACGAGCAGTACTTC.

This clone appeared a single time. The J gene is TRBJ1-2, the V gene TRBV18, with D perhaps matching TRBD1 (5 bases). The CDR3 is made up of 12 amino acids. The germline gives CDR1 KGHSH, CDR2 LQKENI. V was cut by 2 bases and J by 9 bases, with 10 bases left in between. The CDR3 reads CASSPWGDRYTF. The CDR3 DNA reads TGTGCCAGCTCACCATGGGGGGATCGCTACACCTTC. Supplemented by reference TRBV18 and TRBJ1-2, the full variable domain reads NAGVMQNPRHLVRRRGQEARLRCSPMKGHSHVYWYRQLPEEGLKFMVYLQKENIIDESGMPKERFSAEFPKEGPSILRIQQVVRGDSAAYFCASSPWGDRYTFGSGTRLTVV.